This entry concerns a single T cell receptor (beta chain). Using immunoSEQ multiplex PCR, the repertoire was profiled, and TCRdb retains in-frame clones only, with some absent. The table lists some 200,000 clones, around nine tenths of them singletons, with around 7.2% in the top ten. The data are from a study of cytomegalovirus exposure and HLA in healthy donors. This CDR3 has 14 amino acids. Trimming at V came to 5 bases and at J to 6 bases, leaving 10 bases not matched to a gene. The germline V gene has CDR1 SGHTA and CDR2 FQGTGA. This chain uses TRBV7-3 with TRBJ2-7; 7 bases are shared with TRBD2. Sequencing used PBMCs. The clonotype was recovered from a man aged 25-40 years in good health and CMV-seropositive. Here the CDR3 DNA reads TGTGCCAGCAGCCCGCAGAGTACTAGCGCCGAGCAGTACTTC. Protein product: CASSPQSTSAEQYF.